This T cell receptor beta chain was captured in a study of blood T cell repertoires in COVID-19. Across the study: There were acute and convalescent COVID-19 samples, and they came from the United States, Italy and Spain. T cells, B-cell-depleted T cells, or PBMCs provided the cDNA or gDNA that served as material.

This clone was observed a few times. The CDR3 covers 16 residues. The germline V gene encodes CDR1 MDHEN and CDR2 SYDVKM. Trimming left V 3 bases short and J 0 bases short, with 12 bases between. In the original workflow: From reference gene primer amplification, estimates of nucleated cell counts were derived. The protocol was immunoSEQ multiplex PCR, while the TCRdb copy is restricted to in-frame clones and leaves out a portion. V and J calls and clone size are those listed in that table; D and trimming were worked out from the DNA. The sample holds hundreds of thousands of clones, approximately 91% seen once.

The chain couples TRBV28 to TRBJ2-4, with D perhaps TRBD1 (7 bases). The receptor was derived from a man between 18 and 29 years old with active or convalescent COVID-19. Sequencing was done on a sample of peripheral blood. In DNA form, the CDR3 reads TGTGCCAGCAGTTTCCAGGGGGAGGTAGCCAAAAACATTCAGTACTTC. Amino acid sequence: CASSFQGEVAKNIQYF.